This is a list of T cell receptor beta chains from one sample in a study of identical twins. TCRdb called the 5' RACE reads again in MiXCR, with one record for every CDR3 protein. The profile shows 350,000 to 400,000 distinct CDR3 sequences, around 9.7% of them singletons. The sequencing sample was made of naive T cells sorted from blood. These receptors originate from a woman between 45 and 60 years old in good health. The CDR3 runs from the conserved cysteine through the conserved F or W. D genes are given only for firm matches. Some rows have no size entry. The others give once, few or many, or a class for an expanded clone.

>TRBJ2-1|.|.|TRBV5-1
TGCGCCAGCAGCGAGCTTAGTGGTGATCTCAATGAGCAGTTCTTC
CASSELSGDLNEQFF
>TRBJ1-4|.|few|TRBV4-1
TGCGCCAGCAGCTCGACCGCATATAATGAAAAACTGTTTTTT
CASSSTAYNEKLFF
>TRBJ1-2|.|few|TRBV7-2
TGTGCCAGCAGCTTAGGCGGAGAGGTCGGCTACACCTTC
CASSLGGEVGYTF
>TRBJ2-5|TRBD2|few|TRBV5-1
TGCGCCAGCAGCTTGGAAGCTAGCGGGAGAGAGACCCAGTACTTC
CASSLEASGRETQYF
>TRBJ2-1|.|.|TRBV7-8
TGTGCCAGCAGCCCCCCGACTAGTTTGGGGTTAGAGCAGTTCTTC
CASSPPTSLGLEQFF
>TRBJ2-7|.|few|TRBV7-9
TGTGCCAGCAGCCGGGGAACCTCTAAAATTTACGAGCAGTACTTC
CASSRGTSKIYEQYF
>TRBJ2-1|.|many|TRBV20-1
TGCAGTGCCGCTCTGGGGTCCGATGAGCAGTTCTTC
CSAALGSDEQFF
>TRBJ2-3|.|.|TRBV6-2/TRBV6-3
TGTGCCAGCAGAACCTACCGGGGCGGAGCAATTCGCACAGATACGCAGTATTTT
CASRTYRGGAIRTDTQYF
>TRBJ2-5|.|many|TRBV12-3/TRBV12-4
TGTGCCAGCAGTTTAGCGGTTCGCGCCCCGGGTGGGGAGACCCAGTACTTC
CASSLAVRAPGGETQYF
>TRBJ2-1|.|.|TRBV19
TGTGCCAGTAGTATAAGCCTAGGAGTAATGGATGAGCAGTTCTTC
CASSISLGVMDEQFF
>TRBJ1-5|.|few|TRBV4-1
TGCGCCAGCAGCCAAGAGGCGGCGGGTGGGCAGCCCCAGCATTTT
CASSQEAAGGQPQHF
>TRBJ2-1|.|many|TRBV7-6
TGTGCCAGCAGCTTAAAGGCCGCCGGGGAGCAGTTCTTC
CASSLKAAGEQFF
>TRBJ1-1|.|few|TRBV5-4
TGTGCCAGCAGCTACAAGGTTATGAACACTGAAGCTTTCTTT
CASSYKVMNTEAFF
>TRBJ1-2|.|many|TRBV28
TGTGCCAGCAGGGGGGGGAAAGGGAACTATGGCTACACCTTC
CASRGGKGNYGYTF
>TRBJ2-5|.|.|TRBV11-2
TGTGCCAGCAGCTTCCCTTCGGGGCTTAGGGAGACCCAGTACTTC
CASSFPSGLRETQYF
>TRBJ2-5|.|many|TRBV27
TGTGCCAGCAGTTTGGGGGGGCCGGGAGAGACCCAGTACTTC
CASSLGGPGETQYF
>TRBJ2-2|.|many|TRBV2
TGTGCCAGCACTTCCGGGACTGGCCGGGAGCTGTTTTTT
CASTSGTGRELFF
>TRBJ1-3|TRBD1|few|TRBV7-9
TGTGCCAGCAGCCCGGACAGGCCTGGAAACACCATATATTTT
CASSPDRPGNTIYF
>TRBJ2-5|.|.|TRBV2
TGTGCCAGCAGTGCCCCAGGAAGAGAGGCCCAGTACTTC
CASSAPGREAQYF
>TRBJ1-5|.|.|TRBV21-1
TGTGCCAGCAAAATAGGGACAGGGGTTCGACAGCCCCAGCATTTT
CASKIGTGVRQPQHF
>TRBJ1-6|.|.|TRBV6-4
TGTGCCAGCAGTGTCAAGCCTTATAATTCACCCCTCCACTTT
CASSVKPYNSPLHF
>TRBJ2-2|.|many|TRBV28
TGTGCCAGCAGCGGGACTACCGGGGAGCTGTTTTTT
CASSGTTGELFF
>TRBJ2-3|.|few|TRBV4-2
TGTGCCAGCAGCCAAGATCGGCCCACTACTAGCACAGATACGCAGTATTTT
CASSQDRPTTSTDTQYF